This TCR beta chain was found in a study of regulatory T cells in long-lasting Graves disease. Time point defined: persistent/refractory GD, antithyroid drugs over 5 years with positive TRAb. PBMC RNA served as the TCR library source. Patients were from an endocrinology department in Xi'an, China. Study-level points and caveats: Persistent disease was characterized by preferential usage of TRBV28, TRBJ1-2 and TRBJ2-5. Possibly, too few samples lowered accuracy.

In germline, CDR1 is PRHDT, CDR2 FYEKMQ (reference sequence). The length of the CDR3 is 12 residues. Trimming took off 3 bases at V and 5 bases at J, with 8 bases between the two ends. This clonotype came up a few times. Its antigen is still unknown. Through Arm-PCR of CDR3 regions and iRepertoire HTBI primers, TCR beta libraries were built. TCRdb re-analysed the multiplex PCR reads in MiXCR, keeping a single row per CDR3 protein. The top ten hold 7% to 9.5% of the sample, which has roughly 500,000 distinct CDR3 sequences, around 21% seen once. The receptor comes from a female donor with Graves disease. The sequenced sample was peripheral blood mononuclear cells (PBMCs), obtained when the disease was refractory, from a patient treated with antithyroid drugs. The chain is built from TRBV13 and TRBJ2-7; weak D call: TRBD2 (6 bases). CDR3 region: CASSLTRNEQYF. The CDR3, as DNA: TGTGCCAGCAGCTTGACTAGGAACGAGCAGTACTTC.